These T cell receptor beta chains were read from a single sample in a study of breast tumors, draining lymph nodes, adjacent tissues. TCRdb analysed the multiplex PCR reads with MiXCR anew, one entry per CDR3 protein. Among about 35,000 distinct CDR3 sequences listed, roughly 36% were seen once. The sample taken for sequencing was breast tumor tissue. These receptors all come from a female donor with breast cancer. Some clones in this sample may be carry-over from other donors' samples. Each CDR3 is given with its conserved first and last residue. A D gene is named only where the DNA matches it firmly. The size of a clone is reported for some rows only, either as once, few or many, or as a class for expanded clones.

TRBJ2-7 | TRBV19 | few | TRBD1 | CASSKGQIPSYEQYF | TGTGCCAGTAGTAAGGGACAGATACCCTCCTACGAGCAGTACTTC
TRBJ2-7 | TRBV11-1 | many | TRBD1 | CASSRRQGGAYEQYF | TGTGCCAGCAGCCGACGACAGGGGGGCGCCTACGAGCAGTACTTC
TRBJ2-3 | TRBV11-2 | many | TRBD2 | CASSPGLAGGTTDTQYF | TGTGCCAGCAGCCCTGGACTAGCGGGAGGTACCACAGATACGCAGTATTTT
TRBJ1-4 | TRBV30 | - | - | CAWSGWTVSDEKLFF | TGTGCCTGGAGTGGTTGGACAGTGTCGGATGAAAAACTGTTTTTT
TRBJ2-3 | TRBV11-2 | few | TRBD2 | CASSSHLLAGGDTDTQYF | TGTGCCAGCAGCTCCCACCTTCTAGCGGGAGGCGACACAGATACGCAGTATTTT
TRBJ2-3 | TRBV30 | few | TRBD2 | CAWMRLAGAADTQYF | TGTGCCTGGATGCGACTAGCGGGAGCCGCAGATACGCAGTATTTT
TRBJ2-5 | TRBV25-1 | - | TRBD2 | CASSEYPGTTQETQYF | TGTGCCAGCAGTGAATACCCCGGGACTACTCAAGAGACCCAGTACTTC
TRBJ2-7 | TRBV4-3 | many | - | CASSPYQVAAPQTSYEQYF | TGCGCCAGCAGCCCCTACCAGGTAGCGGCACCACAAACTTCCTACGAGCAGTACTTC
TRBJ2-1 | TRBV5-4 | few | TRBD2 | CASSRGRLAGDNEQFF | TGTGCCAGCAGCAGGGGGAGACTAGCGGGAGATAATGAGCAGTTCTTC
TRBJ2-1 | TRBV20-1 | many | - | CSARDKLVRYEQFF | TGCAGTGCTAGAGACAAGCTTGTTCGTTATGAGCAGTTCTTC
TRBJ2-1 | TRBV30 | many | - | CAWSHNNEQFF | TGTGCCTGGAGCCATAACAATGAGCAGTTCTTC
TRBJ2-2 | TRBV28 | - | - | CASSLFLGNTGELFF | TGTGCCAGCAGTTTATTTTTGGGGAACACCGGGGAGCTGTTTTTT
TRBJ2-7 | TRBV5-1 | - | - | CASSLTRPYEQYF | TGCGCCAGCAGCTTGACTAGGCCCTACGAGCAGTACTTC
TRBJ1-2 | TRBV7-3 | - | - | CASSPTPSGPRDSGYTF | TGTGCCAGCAGCCCGACGCCTTCAGGGCCACGCGACAGTGGCTACACCTTC
TRBJ2-5 | TRBV24-1 | - | TRBD2 | CATSEGTRQETQYF | TGTGCCACCAGTGAAGGGACTAGGCAAGAGACCCAGTACTTC
TRBJ2-5 | TRBV7-2 | many | - | CASSLDKGRGETQYF | TGTGCCAGCAGCTTAGATAAGGGGAGGGGGGAGACCCAGTACTTC
TRBJ2-1 | TRBV7-9 | once | TRBD1 | CASSLGGGTASFLIF | TGTGCCAGCAGCTTAGGGGGTGGGACAGCTTCCTTCCTAATCTTC
TRBJ1-4 | TRBV2 | medium-sized | - | CASSGGENEKLFF | TGTGCCAGCAGTGGGGGGGAGAATGAAAAACTGTTTTTT
TRBJ2-7 | TRBV28 | many | - | CASSFFNYEQYF | TGTGCCAGCAGTTTCTTTAACTACGAGCAGTACTTC
TRBJ2-7 | TRBV5-5 | medium-sized | - | CASSEGNEQYF | TGTGCCAGCAGCGAGGGTAACGAGCAGTACTTC
TRBJ1-6 | TRBV10-3 | - | - | CAISVGGPNSPFHF | TGTGCCATCAGTGTAGGCGGACCCAACTCACCCTTCCACTTT
TRBJ2-2 | TRBV5-5 | - | - | CASSLSDRVTSNTGELFF | TGTGCCAGCAGCTTAAGCGACAGGGTGACTAGCAACACCGGGGAGCTGTTTTTT
TRBJ2-2 | TRBV2 | many | TRBD1 | CASSRDRNTGELFF | TGTGCCAGCAGTCGGGACAGGAACACCGGGGAGCTGTTTTTT
TRBJ1-3 | TRBV4-1 | - | - | CASSQGQGLSSGNTIYF | TGCGCCAGCAGCCAAGGGCAGGGACTAAGCTCTGGAAACACCATATATTTT
TRBJ2-1 | TRBV12-5 | few | TRBD2 | CASGLRVAGGTGSYNEQFF | TGTGCTAGTGGTCTTCGGGTAGCGGGAGGGACAGGATCCTACAATGAGCAGTTCTTC
TRBJ2-3 | TRBV12-3/TRBV12-4 | many | - | CASSPNYRVQTPSGTQYF | TGTGCCAGCAGTCCAAACTACAGAGTCCAGACCCCATCAGGTACGCAGTATTTT
TRBJ2-5 | TRBV6-2/TRBV6-3 | medium-sized | TRBD2 | CASSRRTSGSLETQYF | TGTGCCAGCAGCCGCCGGACTAGCGGGAGTCTGGAGACCCAGTACTTC
TRBJ1-4 | TRBV20-1 | - | TRBD1 | CSASVDRGQGKLFF | TGCAGTGCTAGTGTGGACAGGGGGCAAGGAAAACTGTTTTTT
TRBJ2-5 | TRBV7-8 | - | - | CASSLAPDSQETQYF | TGTGCCAGCAGCTTAGCACCCGACTCCCAAGAGACCCAGTACTTC
TRBJ2-1 | TRBV2 | many | TRBD2 | CASSIPAGDPYNEQFF | TGTGCCAGCAGTATCCCAGCGGGAGACCCGTACAATGAGCAGTTCTTC
TRBJ2-1 | TRBV5-1 | many | - | CASSFQGNEQFF | TGCGCCAGCAGCTTCCAGGGCAATGAGCAGTTCTTC
TRBJ2-5 | TRBV10-3 | many | TRBD2 | CAISESRGLAGQETQYF | TGTGCCATCAGTGAGTCTCGAGGACTAGCGGGCCAAGAGACCCAGTACTTC
TRBJ2-5 | TRBV3-1 | many | - | CASSQTGEETQYF | TGTGCCAGCAGCCAAACAGGAGAAGAGACCCAGTACTTC
TRBJ2-1 | TRBV14 | many | - | CASSQTREQFF | TGTGCCAGCAGCCAAACTAGGGAGCAGTTCTTC
TRBJ2-7 | TRBV20-1 | once | TRBD1 | CSASLTGNYEQYF | TGCAGTGCTAGTCTGACAGGGAACTACGAGCAGTACTTC
TRBJ2-7 | TRBV20-1 | many | - | CSARDTVRGYEQYF | TGCAGTGCTAGAGATACTGTCAGGGGCTACGAGCAGTACTTC
TRBJ2-7 | TRBV12-3/TRBV12-4 | many | TRBD2 | CASRVSGRNEQYF | TGTGCCAGCAGGGTTAGCGGGAGAAACGAGCAGTACTTC
TRBJ1-4 | TRBV2 | many | - | CASSSDGPATNEKLFF | TGTGCCAGCAGTTCTGACGGCCCTGCAACTAATGAAAAACTGTTTTTT
TRBJ2-1 | TRBV6-1 | - | TRBD2 | CASSEGGSGKSYDEQFF | TGTGCCAGCAGTGAAGGGGGTAGCGGGAAATCCTACGATGAGCAGTTCTTC
TRBJ2-3 | TRBV6-6 | many | - | CASSCSAGSDTQYF | TGTGCCAGCAGTTGCTCGGCAGGGTCCGATACGCAGTATTTT
TRBJ2-1 | TRBV11-3 | many | TRBD2 | CASSRISGRNNEQFF | TGTGCCAGCAGCCGAATTAGCGGGAGGAACAATGAGCAGTTCTTC
TRBJ1-3 | TRBV14 | many | - | CASSQIQKSGNTIYF | TGTGCCAGCAGCCAAATTCAGAAATCTGGAAACACCATATATTTT
TRBJ2-5 | TRBV5-5 | many | - | CASIAPSETQYF | TGTGCCAGCATAGCGCCGTCTGAGACCCAGTACTTC
TRBJ2-3 | TRBV3-1 | few | - | CASRVASTDTQYF | TGTGCCAGCAGAGTCGCCTCTACAGATACGCAGTATTTT
TRBJ2-3 | TRBV7-2 | many | - | CASTPRAGDTQYF | TGTGCCAGCACCCCTAGGGCCGGAGATACGCAGTATTTT
TRBJ1-6 | TRBV28 | many | - | CASRVRSDTSPLHF | TGTGCCAGCAGAGTACGAAGCGACACCTCACCCCTCCACTTT
TRBJ2-7 | TRBV20-1 | - | TRBD2 | CSASSLPGGVGYEQYF | TGCAGTGCTAGCAGCCTCCCTGGGGGGGTTGGCTACGAGCAGTACTTC